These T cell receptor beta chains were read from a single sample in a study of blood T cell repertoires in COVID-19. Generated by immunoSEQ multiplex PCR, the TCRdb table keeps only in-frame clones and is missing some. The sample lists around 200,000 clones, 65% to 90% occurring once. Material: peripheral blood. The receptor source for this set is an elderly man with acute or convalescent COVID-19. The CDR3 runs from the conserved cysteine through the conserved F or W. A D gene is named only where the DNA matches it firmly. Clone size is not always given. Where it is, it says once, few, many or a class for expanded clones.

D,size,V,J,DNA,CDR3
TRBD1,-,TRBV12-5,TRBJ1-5,TGTGCTAGTGGTTTTGGACAGGGGTCGAGCAATCAGCCCCAGCATTTT,CASGFGQGSSNQPQHF
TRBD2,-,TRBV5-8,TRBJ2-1,TGTGCCAGCAGCATAGCGGGCTACAATGAGCAGTTCTTC,CASSIAGYNEQFF
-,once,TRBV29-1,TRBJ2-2,TGCAGCGTTCGGGTGGTGAACACCGGGGAGCTGTTTTTT,CSVRVVNTGELFF
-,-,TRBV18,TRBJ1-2,TGTGCCAGCTCACCGGGGCGGCTTAACTATGGCTACACCTTC,CASSPGRLNYGYTF
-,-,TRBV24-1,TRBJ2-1,TGTGCCACCAGTGTGAGACTAGAGGGTGAGCAGTTCTTC,CATSVRLEGEQFF
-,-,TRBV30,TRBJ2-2,TGTGCCTGGAGTATAAGGGCGGGATTCTCCGGGGAGCTGTTTTTT,CAWSIRAGFSGELFF
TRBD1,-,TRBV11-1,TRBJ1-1,TGTGCCAGCAGCCGGACAGGGGGCGGTTTGAACACTGAAGCTTTCTTT,CASSRTGGGLNTEAFF
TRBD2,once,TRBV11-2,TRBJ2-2,TGTGCCAGCAGCTTAGTAGCGGGAGTAAACACCGGGGAGCTGTTTTTT,CASSLVAGVNTGELFF
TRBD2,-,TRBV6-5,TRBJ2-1,TGTGCCAGCAGTTACAGCGGGAGCACCTACAATGAGCAGTTCTTC,CASSYSGSTYNEQFF
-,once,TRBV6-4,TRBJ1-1,TGTGCCAGCAGTGAGGGGCTCGGCACTGAAGCTTTCTTT,CASSEGLGTEAFF
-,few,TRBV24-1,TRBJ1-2,TGTGCCACCAGTGCCGGGATCTATGGCTACACCTTC,CATSAGIYGYTF
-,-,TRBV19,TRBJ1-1,TGTGCCAGTAGTATATTTCTGGCTACTGAAGCTTTCTTT,CASSIFLATEAFF
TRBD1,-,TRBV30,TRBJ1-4,TGTGCCTGGAGTGCCGTGGGACAGCCGAATGAAAAACTGTTTTTT,CAWSAVGQPNEKLFF
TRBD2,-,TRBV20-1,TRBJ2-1,TGCAGTGCTAATGAGCGGGAGGGATGGTCCTACAATGAGCAGTTCTTC,CSANEREGWSYNEQFF
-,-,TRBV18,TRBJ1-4,TGTGCCAGCTCATCCCGGGGTAAAGGGACTGCAACTAATGAAAAACTGTTTTTT,CASSSRGKGTATNEKLFF
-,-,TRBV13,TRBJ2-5,TGTGCCAGCAGCTTGGGGACTGCACAAGAGACCCAGTACTTC,CASSLGTAQETQYF
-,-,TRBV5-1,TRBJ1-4,TGCGCCAGCAGCTTGGAGGCAGGGGCTTATGAAAAACTGTTTTTT,CASSLEAGAYEKLFF
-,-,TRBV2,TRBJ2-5,TGTGCCAGCAGGAACTACCAAGAGACCCAGTACTTC,CASRNYQETQYF
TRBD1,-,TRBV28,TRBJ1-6,TGTGCCAGCAGTAAAGCAGGGGGTTATTCACCCCTCCACTTT,CASSKAGGYSPLHF
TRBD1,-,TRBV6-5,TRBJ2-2,TGTGCCAGCAGTCGGGACAGGGAGAACACCGGGGAGCTGTTTTTT,CASSRDRENTGELFF
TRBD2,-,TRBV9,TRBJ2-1,TGTGCCAGCAGCGCCGGGACTAGCGCCCCCAATGAGCAGTTCTTC,CASSAGTSAPNEQFF
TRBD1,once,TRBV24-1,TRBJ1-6,TGTGCCACCAACTTCCCCGGGACAGGGGAACCTAGCTCCTATAATTCACCCCTCCACTTT,CATNFPGTGEPSSYNSPLHF
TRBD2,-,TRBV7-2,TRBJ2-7,TGTGCCAGCAGCTTAGTAGGGACTAGTGGGTACGAGCAGTACTTC,CASSLVGTSGYEQYF
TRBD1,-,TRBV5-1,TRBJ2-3,TGCGCCAGCAGCTTGCCCCAAGGGCAGGGGGCATCAGATACGCAGTATTTT,CASSLPQGQGASDTQYF
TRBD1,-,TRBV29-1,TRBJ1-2,TGCAGCGTTGAAGAACGGGACAGTAGGAGGATTGGCTACACCTTC,CSVEERDSRRIGYTF
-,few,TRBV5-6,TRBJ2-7,TGTGCCAGCAGCTTGGCGGCCAGGAGGTCGAGCTCCTACGAGCAGTACTTC,CASSLAARRSSSYEQYF
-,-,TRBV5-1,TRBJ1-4,TGCGCCAGCAGCACGGGGGCAACTAATGAAAAACTGTTTTTT,CASSTGATNEKLFF
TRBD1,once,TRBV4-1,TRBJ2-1,TGCGCCAGCAGCAGGACAGGCGCCTCCTACAATGAGCAGTTCTTC,CASSRTGASYNEQFF
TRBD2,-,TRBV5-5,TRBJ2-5,TGTGCCAGCAGCCCCCTTAGCGGGAGGGCCGAGGAGACCCAGTACTTC,CASSPLSGRAEETQYF
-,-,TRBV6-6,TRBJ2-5,TGTGCCAGCAGTTATGGTAGGGGGGAGACCCAGTACTTC,CASSYGRGETQYF
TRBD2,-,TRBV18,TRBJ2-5,TGTGCCAGCTCACTCGCGGGAGGGTGGCAAGAGACCCAGTACTTC,CASSLAGGWQETQYF
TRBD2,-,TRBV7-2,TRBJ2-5,TGTGCCAGCAGCCAAGCGGGAGCGGGGGAGACCCAGTACTTC,CASSQAGAGETQYF
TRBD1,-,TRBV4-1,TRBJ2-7,TGCGCCAGCAGCTCCCGGGACAGTGCCTACGAGCAGTACTTC,CASSSRDSAYEQYF
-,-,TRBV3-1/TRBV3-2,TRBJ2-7,TGTGCCAGCAGCCCTTCGCAGACCCGGTCGGGCGAGCAGTACTTC,CASSPSQTRSGEQYF
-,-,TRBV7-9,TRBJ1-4,TGTGCCAGCAGCTCAGGTTGGGCTAATGAAAAACTGTTTTTT,CASSSGWANEKLFF
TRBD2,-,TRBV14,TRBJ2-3,TGTGCCAGCAGCCAAGGACTAGCAACTTTCACAGATACGCAGTATTTT,CASSQGLATFTDTQYF
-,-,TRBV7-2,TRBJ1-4,TGTGCCAGCAGCTTAGACGTGGGAGGGGGGCTTCTTGAAAAACTGTTTTTT,CASSLDVGGGLLEKLFF
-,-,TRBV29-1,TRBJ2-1,TGCAGCGTTGCGCCAGGTGGCTCCTACAATGAGCAGTTCTTC,CSVAPGGSYNEQFF
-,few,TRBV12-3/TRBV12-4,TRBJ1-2,TGTGCCAGCAGTCTCCTACAGGGCCGGGGCTACACCTTC,CASSLLQGRGYTF
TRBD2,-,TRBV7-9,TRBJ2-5,TGTGCCAGCAGCCCATTTGGCGGACTAGCGCAAGAGACCCAGTACTTC,CASSPFGGLAQETQYF
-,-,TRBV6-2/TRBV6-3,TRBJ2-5,TGTGCCAGCAGCAGAGGAGGGGCACAAGAGACCCAGTACTTC,CASSRGGAQETQYF
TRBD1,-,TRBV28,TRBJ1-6,TGTGCCAGCAGCATTCGACAGGGGAATTCACCCCTCCACTTT,CASSIRQGNSPLHF
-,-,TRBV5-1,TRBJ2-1,TGCGCCAGCAGCACCGGACAGACCTTTTACAATGAGCAGTTCTTC,CASSTGQTFYNEQFF
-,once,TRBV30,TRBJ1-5,TGTGCCTGGAGTCCTCAGGGAATTCAGCCCCAGCATTTT,CAWSPQGIQPQHF
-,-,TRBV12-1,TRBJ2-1,TGTGCCAGCAGCGGACTAGCGGGAGGGAATGAGCAGTTCTTC,CASSGLAGGNEQFF
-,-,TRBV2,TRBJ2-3,TGTGCCAGCAGGGAAGGACAAGTCGAGCAGTATTTT,CASREGQVEQYF